The clone carrying this T cell receptor (beta chain) was observed many times. The data are from a study of spatial heterogeneity in lung cancer. The CDR3 sequence is 15 residues long. V dropped 2 bases and J dropped 4; count of bases not matched to a gene: 5. CDR1 and CDR2 from the germline V gene are KGHDR and SFDVKD. From the 5' RACE reads, TCRdb called clonotypes with MiXCR, one entry per CDR3 protein. This sample has tens of thousands of distinct CDR3 sequences; about 4.5% occur once, and the top ten carry about 35%. Time point described: sample taken at primary tumor resection. Whole RNA, which was extracted from tumor, nontumor lung tissue or frozen PBMC, was sequenced without any cell sorting. Donors were around 70 untreated early-stage non-small cell lung cancer patients.

The receptor was isolated from a male donor with early-stage non-small cell lung cancer. V gene TRBV24-1 combines with J gene TRBJ2-5; 8 bases align to TRBD1. The sample in question was PBMCs, obtained at surgery. CDR3 in DNA: TGTGCCACCAGTGATTCTCTCGACAGGGGAGAGACCCAGTACTTC. Residues: CATSDSLDRGETQYF.